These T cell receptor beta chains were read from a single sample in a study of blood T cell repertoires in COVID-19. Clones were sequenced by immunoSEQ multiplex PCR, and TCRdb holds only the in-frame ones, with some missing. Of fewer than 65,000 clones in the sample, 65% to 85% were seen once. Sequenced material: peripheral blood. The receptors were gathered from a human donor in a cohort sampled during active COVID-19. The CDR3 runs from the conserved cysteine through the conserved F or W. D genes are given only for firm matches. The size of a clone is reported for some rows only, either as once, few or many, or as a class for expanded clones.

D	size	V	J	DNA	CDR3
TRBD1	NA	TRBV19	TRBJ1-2	TGTGCCAGTAGTATAACAGGGGGGAACTATGGCTACACCTTC	CASSITGGNYGYTF
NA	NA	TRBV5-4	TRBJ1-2	TGTGCCAGCAGCTTGGGGGGGGTTACAACAGCTAACTATGGCTACACCTTC	CASSLGGVTTANYGYTF
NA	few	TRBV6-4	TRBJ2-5	TGTGCCAGCAGTCCCGCGGCAGAAGAGACCCAGTACTTC	CASSPAAEETQYF
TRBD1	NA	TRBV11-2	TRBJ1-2	TGTGCCAGCAGCTTTGACAGGGTCGGGTATGGCTACACCTTC	CASSFDRVGYGYTF
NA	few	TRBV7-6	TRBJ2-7	TGTGCCAGCAGCTTACAGGGAGGTAACTACGAGCAGTACTTC	CASSLQGGNYEQYF
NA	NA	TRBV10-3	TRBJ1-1	TGTGCCATCAGTGAGTCGGGAGAGAGCACTGAAGCTTTCTTT	CAISESGESTEAFF
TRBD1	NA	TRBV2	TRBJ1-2	TGTGCCAGCTCGGGACAGGGGACGGGTGGCTACACCTTC	CASSGQGTGGYTF
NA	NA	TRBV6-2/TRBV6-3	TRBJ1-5	TGTGCCAGCAGTAGCCCCAATCAGCCCCAGCATTTT	CASSSPNQPQHF
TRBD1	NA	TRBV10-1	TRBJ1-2	TGCGCCAGCATCAGCAACCGGGACAGGGAGACGGGAGGCTACACCTTC	CASISNRDRETGGYTF
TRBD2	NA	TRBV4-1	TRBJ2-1	TGCGCCAGCAGCCAAGATCCTGGGGGGGGCTACAATGAGCAGTTCTTC	CASSQDPGGGYNEQFF
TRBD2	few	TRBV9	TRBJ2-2	TGTGCCAGCAGCGTAGCTAGCGGGGGGATAACCGGGGAGCTGTTTTTT	CASSVASGGITGELFF
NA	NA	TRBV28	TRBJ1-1	TGTGCCAGCAGTTTCGGGAGAAGGACTGAAGCTTTCTTT	CASSFGRRTEAFF